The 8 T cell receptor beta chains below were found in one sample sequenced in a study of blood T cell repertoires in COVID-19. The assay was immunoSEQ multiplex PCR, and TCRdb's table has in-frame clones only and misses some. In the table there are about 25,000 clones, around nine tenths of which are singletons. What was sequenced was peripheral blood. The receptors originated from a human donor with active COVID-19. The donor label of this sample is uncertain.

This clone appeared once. The CDR3 coding sequence is TGTGCCAGCAGTTACTCGACGGGACTAGCGGGGTATGAGCAGTTCTTC. It codes for CASSYSTGLAGYEQFF. The chain carries TRBV6-5 and TRBJ2-1; 13 bases line up with TRBD2. This CDR3 spans 16 amino acids. V trimming: 0 bases; J trimming: 8 bases; junction bases outside the gene matches: 4. Germline CDR1 is MNHEY and CDR2 is SVGAGI.

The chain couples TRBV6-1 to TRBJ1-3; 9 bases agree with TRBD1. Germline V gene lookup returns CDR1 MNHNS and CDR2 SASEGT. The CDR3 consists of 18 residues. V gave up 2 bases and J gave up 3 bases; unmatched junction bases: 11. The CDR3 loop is CASSEWGQGGYRGNTIYF. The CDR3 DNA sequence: TGTGCCAGCAGTGAATGGGGACAGGGTGGATATCGTGGAAACACCATATATTTT.

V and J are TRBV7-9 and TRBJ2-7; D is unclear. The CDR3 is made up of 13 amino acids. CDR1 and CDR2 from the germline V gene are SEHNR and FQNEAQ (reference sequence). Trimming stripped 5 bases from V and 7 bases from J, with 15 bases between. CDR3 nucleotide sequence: TGTGCCAGCAGCGTCGGCTGGATCGGGGAGCAGTACTTC. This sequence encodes CASSVGWIGEQYF.

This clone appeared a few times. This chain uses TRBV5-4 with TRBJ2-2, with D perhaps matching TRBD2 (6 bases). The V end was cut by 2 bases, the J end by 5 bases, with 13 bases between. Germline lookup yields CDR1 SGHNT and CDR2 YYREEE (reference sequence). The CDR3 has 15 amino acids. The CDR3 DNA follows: TGTGCCAGCAGCTTAGGGACTTACTCGACCGGGGAGCTGTTTTTT. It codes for CASSLGTYSTGELFF.

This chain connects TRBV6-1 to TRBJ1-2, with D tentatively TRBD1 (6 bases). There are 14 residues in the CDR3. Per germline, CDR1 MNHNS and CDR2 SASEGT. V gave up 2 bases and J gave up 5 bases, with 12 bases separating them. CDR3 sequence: CASSETWGPYGYTF. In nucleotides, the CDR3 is TGTGCCAGCAGTGAAACTTGGGGGCCTTATGGCTACACCTTC.

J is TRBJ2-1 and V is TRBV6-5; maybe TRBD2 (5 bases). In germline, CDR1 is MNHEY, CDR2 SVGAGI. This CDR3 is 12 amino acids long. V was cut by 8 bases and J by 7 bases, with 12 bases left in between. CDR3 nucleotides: TGTGCCAGCTGCAAGGCGGGTAATGAGCAGTTCTTC. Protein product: CASCKAGNEQFF.

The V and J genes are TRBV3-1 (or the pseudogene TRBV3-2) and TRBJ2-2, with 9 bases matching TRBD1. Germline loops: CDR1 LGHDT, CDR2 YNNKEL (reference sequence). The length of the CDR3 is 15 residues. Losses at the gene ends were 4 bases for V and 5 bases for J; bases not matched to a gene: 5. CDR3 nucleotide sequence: TGTGCCAGCAGCCTAGCCGGGACAGGGACCGGGGAGCTGTTTTTT. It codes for CASSLAGTGTGELFF.

As DNA, the CDR3 is TGTGCCAGCAGCCAAGCGGGGACAGGGGCGACTGAAGCTTTCTTT. Encoded protein: CASSQAGTGATEAFF. V usage is TRBV3-1 (or the pseudogene TRBV3-2) and J usage is TRBJ1-1, with 10 nucleotides matching TRBD1. Germline V gives CDR1 LGHDT, CDR2 YNNKEL (reference sequence). V lost 1 base, J lost 5 bases, and 4 bases stayed unmatched. The CDR3 covers 15 residues.